The T cell receptor (beta chain) under discussion was sequenced for a study of blood T cell repertoires in COVID-19. This CDR3 is built from 14 residues. Germline CDR1 reads SGHAT; CDR2 reads FQNNGV. Trimming took off 5 bases at V and 5 bases at J, with 12 bases between the two ends. Source study methods: The assay estimated nucleated cells by amplifying reference gene primers. Data came from immunoSEQ multiplex PCR; TCRdb stores just in-frame clones and leaves some out. Clone size and the V and J calls come from that table; the DNA yielded D and trimming. The data contain about 480,000 clones, approximately 88% of them singletons.

This TCR came from a woman aged 50 to 60 with COVID-19, enrolled during active disease. What was sequenced was peripheral blood. This rearrangement joins TRBV11-2 to TRBJ2-2; D possibly corresponds to TRBD2 (5 bases). In DNA, the CDR3 is TGTGCCAGCAGCCGGGTCCCGGGGACCGGGGAGCTGTTTTTT. Translating it yields CASSRVPGTGELFF.